There are a few counts of the clone carrying this T cell receptor (beta chain). These data come from a study of blood T cell repertoires in COVID-19. Study as a whole: Samples came from the United States, Italy and Spain, spanning acute and convalescent COVID-19. T cells, B-cell-depleted T cells, or PBMCs supplied cDNA or gDNA.

In the authors' methods: Estimated nucleated cell counts came from reference gene primer amplification. Generated by immunoSEQ multiplex PCR, the TCRdb table keeps only in-frame clones and is missing some. The V and J calls and clone size were taken over from that table, and D and trimming were inferred from the DNA. The top ten hold about 6% of the sample, which has 200,000 to 250,000 clones, over 75% seen once. The germline V gene has CDR1 SGHTA and CDR2 FQGNSA. The CDR3 covers 15 residues. Trimming removed 5 bases at V and 3 bases at J, with 13 bases between. The chain is built from TRBV7-2 and TRBJ1-4; D possibly corresponds to TRBD1 (5 bases). The sequence was obtained from an elderly man with acute or convalescent COVID-19. Sequenced material: peripheral blood. The CDR3 here is CASSPQGTANEKLFF. CDR3 sequence (DNA): TGTGCCAGCAGCCCCCAGGGAACCGCTAATGAAAAACTGTTTTTT. The whole variable domain, filled in from reference TRBV7-2 and TRBJ1-4, reads GAGVSQSPSNKVTEKGKDVELRCDPISGHTALYWYRQSLGQGLEFLIYFQGNSAPDKSGLPSDRFSAERTGGSVSTLTIQRTQQEDSAVYLCASSPQGTANEKLFFGSGTQLSVL.